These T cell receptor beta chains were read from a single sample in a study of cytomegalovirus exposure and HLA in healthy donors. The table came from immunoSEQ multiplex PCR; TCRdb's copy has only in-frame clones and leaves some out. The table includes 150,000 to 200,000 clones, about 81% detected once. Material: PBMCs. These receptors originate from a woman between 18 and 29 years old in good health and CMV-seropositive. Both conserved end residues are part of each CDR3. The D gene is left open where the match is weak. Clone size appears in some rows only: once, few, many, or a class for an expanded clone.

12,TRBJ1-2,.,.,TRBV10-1,TGCGCCAGCAGTGAGGCGAGTTATGGCTACACCTTC,CASSEASYGYTF
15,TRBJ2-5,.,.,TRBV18,TGTGCCAGCTCACCACTGGGTTCAGGGCAAGAGACCCAGTACTTC,CASSPLGSGQETQYF
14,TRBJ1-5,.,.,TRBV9,TGTGCCAGCAGCGTTTCGGGGGGCGGGCAGCCCCAGCATTTT,CASSVSGGGQPQHF
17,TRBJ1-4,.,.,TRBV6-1,TGTGCCAGCAGTGAAGGGTGGGAGGGACGAATGAATGAAAAACTGTTTTTT,CASSEGWEGRMNEKLFF
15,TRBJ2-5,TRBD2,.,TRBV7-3,TGTGCCAGCAGCTTAGGAAGCGGGGGGGTAGAGCCCCAGTACTTC,CASSLGSGGVEPQYF
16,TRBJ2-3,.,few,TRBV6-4,TGTGCCAGCAGTGAAACTGGGCTAACCGGTGGAGATACGCAGTATTTT,CASSETGLTGGDTQYF
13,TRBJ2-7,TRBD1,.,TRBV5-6,TGTGCCAGCAGCCGTGACAGGGTCTACGAGCAGTACTTC,CASSRDRVYEQYF
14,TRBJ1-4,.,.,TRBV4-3,TGCGCCAGCAGCCGCGGGGGGGGCTATGAAAAACTGTTTTTT,CASSRGGGYEKLFF
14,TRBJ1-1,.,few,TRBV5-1,TGCGCCAGCAGCTGGGGGGGGGCCCTGGGTGAAGCTTTCTTT,CASSWGGALGEAFF
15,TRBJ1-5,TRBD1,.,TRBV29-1,TGCAGCGTTGTTTGGACAGGGGGCGCGAGTCAGCCCCAGCATTTT,CSVVWTGGASQPQHF
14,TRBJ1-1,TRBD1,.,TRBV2,TGTGCCAGCAGTGGGCAGGGGGCGCGGACTGAAGCTTTCTTT,CASSGQGARTEAFF
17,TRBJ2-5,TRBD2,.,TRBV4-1,TGCGCCAGCAGCCAAGGATCTTCAGCGGGGGTAGGAGAGACCCAGTACTTC,CASSQGSSAGVGETQYF
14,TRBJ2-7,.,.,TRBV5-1,TGCGCCAGCAGCTTGGTTGGCACCTCCTACGAGCAGTACTTC,CASSLVGTSYEQYF
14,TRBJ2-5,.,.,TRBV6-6,TGTGCCAGCACCCTAGGGGCAGATCGGGAGACCCAGTACTTC,CASTLGADRETQYF
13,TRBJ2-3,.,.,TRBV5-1,TGCGCCAGCAGCTTGGAAGGGGGAAGTACGCAGTATTTT,CASSLEGGSTQYF
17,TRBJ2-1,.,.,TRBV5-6,TGTGCCAGCAGCTTGGCACGTTTTCGCGGGTCCTACAATGAGCAGTTCTTC,CASSLARFRGSYNEQFF
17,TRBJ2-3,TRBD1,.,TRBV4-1,TGCGCCAGCAGCCAGTCTGGCGGGACAGGGGCCACAGATACGCAGTATTTT,CASSQSGGTGATDTQYF
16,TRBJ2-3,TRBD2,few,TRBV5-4,TGTGCCAGCAGCTTCCCTAGCGGGGCCACCACAGATACGCAGTATTTT,CASSFPSGATTDTQYF
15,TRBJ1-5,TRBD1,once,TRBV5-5,TGTGCCAGCAGCAGGACAGGTTTTAGGAATCAGCCCCAGCATTTT,CASSRTGFRNQPQHF
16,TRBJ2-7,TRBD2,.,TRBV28,TGTGCCAGCAGTTTGACTAGCGGGGGCAAGACCTACGAGCAGTACTTC,CASSLTSGGKTYEQYF
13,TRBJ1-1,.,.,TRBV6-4,TGTGCCAGCAGATGGGAAACAGGGACTGAAGCTTTCTTT,CASRWETGTEAFF
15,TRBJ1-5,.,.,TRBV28,TGTGCCAGCAGCCCATACGGCAGGGGTCTCCAGCCCCAGCATTTT,CASSPYGRGLQPQHF
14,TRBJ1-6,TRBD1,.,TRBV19,TGTGCCACTCGGGACAGCTCCTATAATTCACCCCTCCACTTT,CATRDSSYNSPLHF
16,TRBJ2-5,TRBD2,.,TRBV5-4,TGTGCCAGCAGCCGCCGGAAGCGGGGGGGCATTGAGACCCAGTACTTC,CASSRRKRGGIETQYF
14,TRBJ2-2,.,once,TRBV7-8,TGTGCCAGCAGCGAGGGGGGGTACACCGGGGAGCTGTTTTTT,CASSEGGYTGELFF
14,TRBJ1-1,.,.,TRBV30,TGTGCCTGGAGTCTCTTCGTCCGGGGGGATTTGGCTTTCTTT,CAWSLFVRGDLAFF
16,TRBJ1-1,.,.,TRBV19,TGTGCCAGTACCCAAGGGACCGGCTGGGGGGAAACTGAAGCTTTCTTT,CASTQGTGWGETEAFF
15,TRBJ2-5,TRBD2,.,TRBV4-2,TGTGCCAGCAGCCAAGATTGGGGGGGACGAGAGACCCAGTACTTC,CASSQDWGGRETQYF
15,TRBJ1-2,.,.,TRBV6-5,TGTGCCAGCAGTTACAGGGAGTGGGGAGGGAAAGGCTACACCTTC,CASSYREWGGKGYTF
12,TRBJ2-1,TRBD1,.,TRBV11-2,TGTGCCAGCAGCCAGGGACAGGCCCGCGTGGTCTTC,CASSQGQARVVF
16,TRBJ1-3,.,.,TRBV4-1,TGCGCCAGCAGCCAAGTTGGGGGGGGTCGACGAAACACCATATATTTT,CASSQVGGGRRNTIYF
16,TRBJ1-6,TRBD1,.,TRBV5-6,TGTGCCAGCAGCCCAGGGACAGGGATGCATAATTCACCCCTCCACTTT,CASSPGTGMHNSPLHF
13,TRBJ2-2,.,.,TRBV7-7,TGTGCTTCCGGAGCAGGGGTGACCGGGGAGCTGTTTTTT,CASGAGVTGELFF
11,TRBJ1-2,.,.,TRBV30,TGTGCCTGGAGTGATCTCTATGGCTACACCTTC,CAWSDLYGYTF
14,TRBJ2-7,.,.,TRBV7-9,TGTGCCAGCAGCACCGACGGGTCCTATTACGAGCAGTACTTC,CASSTDGSYYEQYF
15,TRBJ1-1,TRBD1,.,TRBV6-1,TGTGCCAGCAGTGATGCCGAGGACAGGGCGACTGAAGCTTTCTTT,CASSDAEDRATEAFF
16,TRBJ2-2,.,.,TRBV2,TGTGCCAGCAGTGCAATTGACTTCGCGAACACCGGGGAGCTGTTTTTT,CASSAIDFANTGELFF
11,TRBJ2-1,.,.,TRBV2,TGTGCCAGCAACCGGTACAATGAGCAGTTCTTC,CASNRYNEQFF
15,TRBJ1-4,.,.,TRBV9,TGTGCCAGCTCCCCCCGGGGGGGCATCGGTGAAAAACTGTTTTTT,CASSPRGGIGEKLFF
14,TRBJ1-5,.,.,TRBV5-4,TGTGCCAGCAGCTCGTTTGACAGTAATCAGCCCCAGCATTTT,CASSSFDSNQPQHF
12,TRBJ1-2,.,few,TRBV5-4,TGTGCCACTTCAGGGATAGTTATGGGCTACACCTTC,CATSGIVMGYTF
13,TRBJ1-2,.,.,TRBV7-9,TGTGCCAGCAGCTTAGCGGAGGAGACTGGCTACACCTTC,CASSLAEETGYTF
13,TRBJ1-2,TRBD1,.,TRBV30,TGTGCCTGGGGCTCGACAGGGGGCGATGGCTACACCTTC,CAWGSTGGDGYTF
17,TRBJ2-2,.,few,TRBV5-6,TGTGCCAGCAGCTTTTTTTCGGGACACGCGAACACCGGGGAGCTGTTTTTT,CASSFFSGHANTGELFF
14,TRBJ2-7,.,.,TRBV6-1,TGTGCCAGCAGTGAATGGGGAGAAATCTACGAGCAGTACTTC,CASSEWGEIYEQYF
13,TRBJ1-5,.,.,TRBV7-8,TGTGCCAGCAGCTTAGTTAGCTACCAGCCCCAGCATTTT,CASSLVSYQPQHF
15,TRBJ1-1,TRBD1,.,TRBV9,TGTGCCAGCAGCGCAGGGACAGATGGGAACACTGAAGCTTTCTTT,CASSAGTDGNTEAFF
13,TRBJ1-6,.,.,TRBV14,TGTGCCAGCAGCCAAAGCCTCAATTCACCCCTCCACTTT,CASSQSLNSPLHF